The TCR beta chain described here comes from a study of follicular helper T cells after annual influenza vaccination. Across the whole study: Some donors were sampled over the 2013-2014, 2014-2015 and 2015-2016 vaccinations.

Whole-study findings and limits: Only about 9-21% of analyzed cells yielded productive TCRB sequences.

This table comes from immunoSEQ multiplex PCR, and its TCRdb copy is limited to in-frame clones, with some not included. Of about 8,700 clones in the sample, 82% were seen once. The time point here: 2015-2016 season, 7 days after influenza vaccination. Community-dwelling subjects without influenza vaccination in the prior 6 months were enrolled. There are a few counts of this clone. Its target is not known. V shed 7 bases and J shed 7 bases, with 17 bases lying between them. The CDR3 is 15 residues long. Germline V CDR1 and CDR2: LNHDA, SQIVND (reference sequence). The clonotype was recovered from an adult who received the influenza vaccine. The rearrangement links TRBV19 to TRBJ1-6; D is perhaps TRBD1 (5 bases). The sample in question was CXCR5+ CD38- circulating T follicular helper cells from blood, obtained 7 days after influenza vaccination. As to subset: circulating Tfh, non-naive CD4+CXCR5+PD-1+ (ICOS+CD38+ or ICOS-CD38-). Here the CDR3 reads CASTFLDRGNSPLHF. The CDR3 bases are TGTGCCAGTACCTTCTTAGACCGGGGGAATTCACCCCTCCACTTT.